This T cell receptor (beta chain) was profiled in a study of regulatory T cells in long-lasting Graves disease. About the research overall: Antithyroid drug intake by newly diagnosed Graves' patients had lasted under 3 months.

Sequencing libraries for TCR beta were prepared with iRepertoire HTBI primers and Arm-PCR of CDR3 regions. TCRdb fed the multiplex PCR reads into MiXCR, producing one record per CDR3 protein. The table has around 230,000 distinct CDR3 sequences, about 18% seen once. This CDR3 contains 17 residues. V lost 4 bases and J lost 6; bases outside the gene matches: 13. Germline V gene data show CDR1 as SGHRS and CDR2 as YFSETQ. General study points: Gene preferences differed: TRBV28, TRBJ1-2, TRBJ2-5 in persistent cases. Analyses excluded thyroid tissue, covering peripheral blood alone.

Time point meaning: newly diagnosed GD, antithyroid drugs for less than 3 months. With RNA extracted from PBMCs as input, the TCR library was made. Roughly 9.2-milliliter peripheral blood samples went into EDTA tubes. This clonotype was counted at least ten times. The antigen is undetermined. This sequence was found in a female donor with Graves disease. The chain employs TRBV5-1 and TRBJ1-1; 12 nucleotides align to TRBD1. The sequencing here drew on peripheral blood mononuclear cells (PBMCs), taken at new diagnosis, from a patient treated with antithyroid drugs. Here the CDR3 DNA reads TGCGCCAGCAGCGCTTCCGGGACAGGGGGCGCGTACGCTGAAGCTTTCTTT. It specifies CASSASGTGGAYAEAFF.